This T cell receptor beta chain appears in the sequencing data of a study of early T cells in non-severe SARS-CoV-2 infection. Study at large: Bulk RNA isolated from unsorted whole blood underwent sequencing; chains were not paired. Study-level points and caveats: Missing private and CD4 specificities, VDJdb matching favored anti-spike CD8 responses.

In this sample, this clonotype turned up many times. Its antigen remains unidentified. TCRdb processed the 5' RACE reads anew with MiXCR; each CDR3 protein has one entry. The data show 25,000 to 35,000 distinct CDR3 sequences, about 6% seen once. Trimming took 3 bases from V and 1 from J, leaving 9 bases between them. The CDR3 loop spans 13 amino acids. Germline V gene data show CDR1 as DFQATT and CDR2 as SNEGSKA (reference sequence). This clonotype was obtained from an adult who was a healthcare worker with PCR-confirmed SARS-CoV-2 infection or an uninfected control (not recorded which). Sequenced input: whole blood. The J gene is TRBJ1-1, the V gene TRBV20-1; D not certain. The CDR3 sequence: CSARTWGNTEAFF. In DNA, the CDR3 is TGCAGTGCTAGGACATGGGGGAACACTGAAGCTTTCTTT.